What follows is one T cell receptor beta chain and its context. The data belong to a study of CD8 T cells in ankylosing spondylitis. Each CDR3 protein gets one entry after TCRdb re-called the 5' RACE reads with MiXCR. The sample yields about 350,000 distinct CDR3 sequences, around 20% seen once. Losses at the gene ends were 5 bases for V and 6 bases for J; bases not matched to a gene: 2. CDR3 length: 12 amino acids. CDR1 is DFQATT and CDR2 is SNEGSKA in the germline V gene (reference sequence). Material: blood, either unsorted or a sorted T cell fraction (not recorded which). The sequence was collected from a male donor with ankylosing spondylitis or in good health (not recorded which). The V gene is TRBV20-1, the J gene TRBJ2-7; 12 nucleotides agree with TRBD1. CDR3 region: CSAGTGGSEQYF. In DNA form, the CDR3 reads TGCAGTGCTGGGACAGGGGGCTCCGAGCAGTACTTC.